The rows below give T cell receptor beta chains drawn from one sample of a study of identical twins. Each CDR3 protein gets one entry after TCRdb re-called the 5' RACE reads with MiXCR. The sample comprises around 650,000 distinct CDR3 sequences, about 7.1% of which are singletons, and roughly 1.6% rests with the top ten. The sample also formed part of further work on yellow fever vaccine responses in identical twins.

Material: PBMCs. Receptors originate from a woman aged 18-30 years in good health. CDR3s include the opening cysteine and the closing phenylalanine or tryptophan. D genes are given only for firm matches. A clone size is listed for some rows: how often the clone was seen (once, few, many), or a class if it is expanded.

v_gene: TRBV7-7; j_gene: TRBJ1-1; d_gene: TRBD1; abundance: -; CDR3aa: CASSPPQGVNTEAFF; CDR3nt: TGTGCCAGCAGCCCACCACAGGGGGTGAACACTGAAGCTTTCTTT
v_gene: TRBV7-8; j_gene: TRBJ2-2; d_gene: -; abundance: many; CDR3aa: CASSLAGRGNTGELFF; CDR3nt: TGTGCCAGCAGCTTAGCTGGCAGGGGTAACACCGGGGAGCTGTTTTTT
v_gene: TRBV6-1; j_gene: TRBJ1-1; d_gene: -; abundance: many; CDR3aa: CASSESWGPGNTEAFF; CDR3nt: TGTGCCAGCAGTGAATCTTGGGGCCCCGGAAACACTGAAGCTTTCTTT
v_gene: TRBV15; j_gene: TRBJ2-7; d_gene: TRBD1; abundance: -; CDR3aa: CATTPGQDSYEQYF; CDR3nt: TGTGCCACCACTCCAGGACAGGATTCCTACGAGCAGTACTTC
v_gene: TRBV2; j_gene: TRBJ1-5; d_gene: -; abundance: -; CDR3aa: CASSEGPNNQPQHF; CDR3nt: TGTGCCAGCAGCGAAGGACCGAACAATCAGCCCCAGCATTTT
v_gene: TRBV5-1; j_gene: TRBJ1-2; d_gene: -; abundance: -; CDR3aa: CASGTGLDYGYTF; CDR3nt: TGCGCCAGCGGAACGGGGTTAGACTATGGCTACACCTTC
v_gene: TRBV12-3/TRBV12-4; j_gene: TRBJ1-1; d_gene: -; abundance: many; CDR3aa: CASSSDSRGPEAFF; CDR3nt: TGTGCCAGCAGTTCTGACAGCCGGGGCCCTGAAGCTTTCTTT
v_gene: TRBV3-1; j_gene: TRBJ2-2; d_gene: TRBD1; abundance: -; CDR3aa: CASSQSAGGVGNTGELFF; CDR3nt: TGTGCCAGCAGCCAGTCGGCAGGGGGAGTAGGGAACACCGGGGAGCTGTTTTTT
v_gene: TRBV18; j_gene: TRBJ2-6; d_gene: -; abundance: few; CDR3aa: CASSPGPDHGANVLTF; CDR3nt: TGTGCCAGCTCACCAGGGCCAGATCATGGGGCCAACGTCCTGACTTTC
v_gene: TRBV7-3; j_gene: TRBJ1-5; d_gene: TRBD1; abundance: many; CDR3aa: CASRQVRTGHLKQPQHF; CDR3nt: TGTGCCAGCAGACAGGTTCGGACAGGGCATTTGAAGCAGCCCCAGCATTTT
v_gene: TRBV18; j_gene: TRBJ2-3; d_gene: -; abundance: -; CDR3aa: CASSPRVSDTQYF; CDR3nt: TGTGCCAGCTCACCAAGAGTATCAGATACGCAGTATTTT
v_gene: TRBV14; j_gene: TRBJ2-5; d_gene: TRBD2; abundance: few; CDR3aa: CASSQEALAGWETQYF; CDR3nt: TGTGCCAGCAGCCAAGAGGCCCTAGCGGGGTGGGAGACCCAGTACTTC
v_gene: TRBV4-1; j_gene: TRBJ2-3; d_gene: TRBD1; abundance: few; CDR3aa: CASSQPGQATRDTQYF; CDR3nt: TGCGCCAGCAGCCAACCGGGACAGGCGACTAGGGATACGCAGTATTTT
v_gene: TRBV29-1; j_gene: TRBJ2-5; d_gene: TRBD2; abundance: -; CDR3aa: CSGRLAGVVETQYF; CDR3nt: TGCAGCGGAAGACTAGCGGGGGTGGTCGAGACCCAGTACTTC
v_gene: TRBV7-3; j_gene: TRBJ2-1; d_gene: TRBD2; abundance: few; CDR3aa: CASSESSGNEQFF; CDR3nt: TGTGCCAGCAGCGAATCTAGCGGGAATGAGCAGTTCTTC
v_gene: TRBV20-1; j_gene: TRBJ1-3; d_gene: -; abundance: few; CDR3aa: CSAINSGFSGNTIYF; CDR3nt: TGCAGTGCTATTAATTCAGGGTTTTCTGGAAACACCATATATTTT
v_gene: TRBV12-3/TRBV12-4; j_gene: TRBJ2-7; d_gene: -; abundance: many; CDR3aa: CASSFGRETEQYF; CDR3nt: TGTGCCAGCAGTTTCGGCAGGGAAACCGAGCAGTACTTC
v_gene: TRBV10-3; j_gene: TRBJ2-2; d_gene: -; abundance: many; CDR3aa: CAISPGATFSNTGELFF; CDR3nt: TGTGCCATCAGCCCGGGAGCCACATTCTCGAACACCGGGGAGCTGTTTTTT
v_gene: TRBV7-9; j_gene: TRBJ2-1; d_gene: TRBD2; abundance: -; CDR3aa: CASSLIRVASGSGEQFF; CDR3nt: TGTGCCAGCAGCTTAATTAGGGTGGCTAGCGGGAGTGGTGAGCAGTTCTTC
v_gene: TRBV2; j_gene: TRBJ2-1; d_gene: -; abundance: -; CDR3aa: CASSEWDARSSYNEQFF; CDR3nt: TGTGCCAGCAGTGAATGGGACGCACGCAGCTCCTACAATGAGCAGTTCTTC
v_gene: TRBV4-2; j_gene: TRBJ2-1; d_gene: -; abundance: many; CDR3aa: CASSQSGGRGSYNEQFF; CDR3nt: TGTGCCAGCAGCCAATCGGGCGGGCGAGGCTCCTACAATGAGCAGTTCTTC
v_gene: TRBV4-1; j_gene: TRBJ2-3; d_gene: -; abundance: -; CDR3aa: CASSPAVPVPPDTQYF; CDR3nt: TGCGCCAGCAGCCCGGCGGTCCCGGTCCCGCCAGATACGCAGTATTTT
v_gene: TRBV12-3/TRBV12-4; j_gene: TRBJ2-1; d_gene: -; abundance: few; CDR3aa: CASSNDRNSYNEQFF; CDR3nt: TGTGCCAGCAGTAACGACAGAAACTCCTACAATGAGCAGTTCTTC
v_gene: TRBV9; j_gene: TRBJ2-1; d_gene: -; abundance: few; CDR3aa: CASSVGAGVAPNEQFF; CDR3nt: TGTGCCAGCAGCGTAGGAGCGGGCGTCGCCCCCAATGAGCAGTTCTTC
v_gene: TRBV12-3/TRBV12-4; j_gene: TRBJ1-1; d_gene: -; abundance: -; CDR3aa: CASRSRDGTEAFF; CDR3nt: TGTGCCAGCAGATCCAGGGACGGCACTGAAGCTTTCTTT
v_gene: TRBV7-2; j_gene: TRBJ2-1; d_gene: -; abundance: -; CDR3aa: CASTTDRLRANEQFF; CDR3nt: TGTGCCAGCACCACCGACAGGCTCCGGGCCAATGAGCAGTTCTTC
v_gene: TRBV5-5; j_gene: TRBJ1-2; d_gene: -; abundance: -; CDR3aa: CASSSGRINNYGYTF; CDR3nt: TGTGCCAGCAGCTCGGGACGGATAAATAACTATGGCTACACCTTC
v_gene: TRBV6-1; j_gene: TRBJ2-2; d_gene: -; abundance: few; CDR3aa: CASRSSDTTGELFF; CDR3nt: TGTGCCAGCAGATCTAGCGACACAACCGGGGAGCTGTTTTTT
v_gene: TRBV7-6; j_gene: TRBJ2-6; d_gene: -; abundance: few; CDR3aa: CASSPPVRGAGANVLTF; CDR3nt: TGTGCCAGCAGCCCACCTGTTAGGGGGGCTGGGGCCAACGTCCTGACTTTC
v_gene: TRBV10-3; j_gene: TRBJ2-3; d_gene: TRBD2; abundance: -; CDR3aa: CAISRAGVSRDTQYF; CDR3nt: TGTGCCATCAGCCGAGCGGGAGTTTCCAGAGATACGCAGTATTTT
v_gene: TRBV2; j_gene: TRBJ2-1; d_gene: TRBD2; abundance: many; CDR3aa: CASSETGGPQVNEQFF; CDR3nt: TGTGCCAGCAGTGAGACGGGGGGGCCTCAGGTCAATGAGCAGTTCTTC
v_gene: TRBV24-1; j_gene: TRBJ1-2; d_gene: -; abundance: many; CDR3aa: CATSDSRYGYTF; CDR3nt: TGTGCCACCAGTGATTCCCGTTATGGCTACACCTTC
v_gene: TRBV15; j_gene: TRBJ2-5; d_gene: -; abundance: -; CDR3aa: CATSRDWADSLGGETQYF; CDR3nt: TGTGCCACCAGCAGAGATTGGGCAGATAGCCTAGGGGGAGAGACCCAGTACTTC
v_gene: TRBV24-1; j_gene: TRBJ1-5; d_gene: -; abundance: -; CDR3aa: CATSETQMNQPQHF; CDR3nt: TGTGCCACCAGTGAGACCCAGATGAATCAGCCCCAGCATTTT
v_gene: TRBV20-1; j_gene: TRBJ2-1; d_gene: -; abundance: -; CDR3aa: CSASWTEYNEQFF; CDR3nt: TGCAGTGCCTCTTGGACGGAATACAATGAGCAGTTCTTC
v_gene: TRBV12-3/TRBV12-4; j_gene: TRBJ2-7; d_gene: -; abundance: many; CDR3aa: CASSLVHYEQYF; CDR3nt: TGTGCCAGCAGTTTGGTACACTACGAGCAGTACTTC
v_gene: TRBV28; j_gene: TRBJ2-4; d_gene: TRBD1; abundance: -; CDR3aa: CASSSTGPRDIQYF; CDR3nt: TGTGCCAGCAGTTCGACAGGGCCCCGGGACATTCAGTACTTC
v_gene: TRBV7-9; j_gene: TRBJ2-3; d_gene: TRBD2; abundance: -; CDR3aa: CASSLQLAGAADTQYF; CDR3nt: TGTGCCAGCAGCTTGCAACTAGCGGGAGCGGCGGATACGCAGTATTTT
v_gene: TRBV29-1; j_gene: TRBJ2-4; d_gene: TRBD1; abundance: many; CDR3aa: CSVRTGKNIQYF; CDR3nt: TGCAGCGTGAGGACAGGGAAAAACATTCAGTACTTC
v_gene: TRBV12-3/TRBV12-4; j_gene: TRBJ1-5; d_gene: -; abundance: -; CDR3aa: CASSPSGASWGNQPQHF; CDR3nt: TGTGCCAGCAGTCCCTCCGGGGCATCGTGGGGCAATCAGCCCCAGCATTTT
v_gene: TRBV12-3/TRBV12-4; j_gene: TRBJ1-6; d_gene: -; abundance: few; CDR3aa: CASSGHHNSPLHF; CDR3nt: TGTGCCAGTTCGGGACACCATAATTCACCCCTCCACTTT
v_gene: TRBV4-1; j_gene: TRBJ2-2; d_gene: -; abundance: -; CDR3aa: CASSQAGSGELFF; CDR3nt: TGCGCCAGCAGCCAAGCAGGGTCCGGGGAGCTGTTTTTT
v_gene: TRBV3-1; j_gene: TRBJ2-3; d_gene: -; abundance: -; CDR3aa: CASSQGRGSKDTQYF; CDR3nt: TGTGCCAGCAGCCAAGGCCGAGGATCTAAGGATACGCAGTATTTT
v_gene: TRBV2; j_gene: TRBJ1-4; d_gene: TRBD1; abundance: few; CDR3aa: CASSRQGATNEKLFF; CDR3nt: TGTGCCAGCAGTCGGCAGGGGGCAACTAATGAAAAACTGTTTTTT
v_gene: TRBV18; j_gene: TRBJ2-1; d_gene: -; abundance: few; CDR3aa: CASSPRSGISYNEQFF; CDR3nt: TGTGCCAGCTCACCACGGTCAGGGATTTCTTACAATGAGCAGTTCTTC
v_gene: TRBV4-1; j_gene: TRBJ2-2; d_gene: -; abundance: -; CDR3aa: CASSQGSMNTGELFF; CDR3nt: TGCGCCAGCAGCCAAGGTAGCATGAACACCGGGGAGCTGTTTTTT
v_gene: TRBV10-3; j_gene: TRBJ1-2; d_gene: TRBD1; abundance: many; CDR3aa: CAISESSYRPDRGYYGYTF; CDR3nt: TGTGCCATCAGTGAGTCGAGCTACCGCCCGGACAGGGGATACTATGGCTACACCTTC
v_gene: TRBV4-1; j_gene: TRBJ2-2; d_gene: -; abundance: many; CDR3aa: CASSLTTYRREVTGELFF; CDR3nt: TGCGCCAGCAGCCTGACCACGTACCGCAGGGAGGTCACCGGGGAGCTGTTTTTT
v_gene: TRBV20-1; j_gene: TRBJ2-3; d_gene: TRBD2; abundance: -; CDR3aa: CSARSLRLAGSTDTQYF; CDR3nt: TGCAGTGCTAGATCCCTTAGACTAGCGGGATCCACAGATACGCAGTATTTT
v_gene: TRBV5-5; j_gene: TRBJ2-2; d_gene: -; abundance: few; CDR3aa: CASSYTWTEITGELFF; CDR3nt: TGTGCCAGCAGCTATACATGGACAGAAATCACCGGGGAGCTGTTTTTT
v_gene: TRBV4-1; j_gene: TRBJ2-5; d_gene: TRBD1; abundance: -; CDR3aa: CASSQRTGRETQYF; CDR3nt: TGCGCCAGCAGCCAAAGGACAGGGCGGGAGACCCAGTACTTC
v_gene: TRBV5-1; j_gene: TRBJ2-5; d_gene: -; abundance: few; CDR3aa: CASSLGTGDVETQYF; CDR3nt: TGCGCCAGCAGCTTGGGTACAGGCGATGTGGAGACCCAGTACTTC
v_gene: TRBV15; j_gene: TRBJ2-2; d_gene: -; abundance: -; CDR3aa: CATSRDRRAANTNTGELFF; CDR3nt: TGTGCCACCAGCAGAGATCGGAGGGCAGCCAACACGAACACCGGGGAGCTGTTTTTT